This TCR beta chain was profiled in a study of T cells after somatic rescue of genetic block. Method: immunoSEQ multiplex PCR; TCRdb's copy keeps in-frame clones and lacks some. Here the sample spans approximately 13,000 clones, 65% to 85% being singletons. V shed 2 bases and J shed 5 bases, with 13 bases lying between them. CDR1 is SGHVS and CDR2 is FQNEAQ in the germline V gene. The CDR3 totals 14 residues. This clone came up a few times. The TCR sequence derives from a boy younger than 18. The specimen was peripheral blood mononuclear cells (PBMCs). V is TRBV7-8 and J is TRBJ2-7, with D perhaps being TRBD1 or TRBD2 (5 bases each). The CDR3 reads CASSLSGSRNEQYF. DNA for the CDR3: TGTGCCAGCAGCTTATCAGGGAGTAGGAACGAGCAGTACTTC.